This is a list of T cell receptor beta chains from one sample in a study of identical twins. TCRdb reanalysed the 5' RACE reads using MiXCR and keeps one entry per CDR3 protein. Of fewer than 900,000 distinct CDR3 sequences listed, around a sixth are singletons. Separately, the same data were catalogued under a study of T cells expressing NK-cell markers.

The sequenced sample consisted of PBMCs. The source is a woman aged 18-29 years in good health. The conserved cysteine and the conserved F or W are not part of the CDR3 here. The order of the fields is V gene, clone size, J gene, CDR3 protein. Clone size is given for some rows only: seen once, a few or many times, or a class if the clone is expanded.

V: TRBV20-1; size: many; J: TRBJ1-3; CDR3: SARDPRITGGNTIY
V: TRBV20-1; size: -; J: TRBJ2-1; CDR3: SASGSERDEQF
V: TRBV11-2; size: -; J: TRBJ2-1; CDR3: ASSLEWGLAGGPSSYNEQF
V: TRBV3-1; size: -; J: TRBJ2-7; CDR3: ASSQERLAGGPYEQY
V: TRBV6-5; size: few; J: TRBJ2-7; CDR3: ASSYSSGRNYEQY
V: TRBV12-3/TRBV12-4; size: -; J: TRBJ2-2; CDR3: ASSPSGGYTGELF
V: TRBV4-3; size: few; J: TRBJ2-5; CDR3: ASSQDPMGADWETQY
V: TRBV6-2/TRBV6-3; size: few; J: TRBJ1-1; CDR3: ASSSNQRGPNTEAF
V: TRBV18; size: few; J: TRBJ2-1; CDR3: ASSPNWGGSYNEQF
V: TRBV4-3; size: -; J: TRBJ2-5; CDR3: ASSQDSRSLWETQY
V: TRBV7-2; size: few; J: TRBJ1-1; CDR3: ASSLPDRAPAF
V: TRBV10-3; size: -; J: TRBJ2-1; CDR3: AISELGGGDEQF
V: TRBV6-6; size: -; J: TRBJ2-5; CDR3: ATRLAEETQY
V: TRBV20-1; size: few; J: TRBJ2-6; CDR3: SAPGDSGANVLT
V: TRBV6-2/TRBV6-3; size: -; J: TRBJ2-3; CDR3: ASSSDRLPDTQY
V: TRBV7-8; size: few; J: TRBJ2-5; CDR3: ASSSLPGSQETQY
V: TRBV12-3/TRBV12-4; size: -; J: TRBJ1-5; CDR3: ASSSRGPGGNQPQH
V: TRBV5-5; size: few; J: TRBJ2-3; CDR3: ASSPNPGTGGTQY
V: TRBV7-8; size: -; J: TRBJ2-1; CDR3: ASSLEERRGAYNEQF
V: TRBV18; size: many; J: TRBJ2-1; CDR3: ASSPLADTYNEQF
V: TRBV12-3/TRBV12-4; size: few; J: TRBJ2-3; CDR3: ASSLGPKTDTQY
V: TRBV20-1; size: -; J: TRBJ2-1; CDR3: SATQTSGSYNEQF
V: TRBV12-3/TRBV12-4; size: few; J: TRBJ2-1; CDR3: ASRMRSGQGRNEQF
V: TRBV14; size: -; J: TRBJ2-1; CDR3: ASSQAGVGGPYNEQF
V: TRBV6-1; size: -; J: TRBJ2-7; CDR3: ASRALRSSYEQY
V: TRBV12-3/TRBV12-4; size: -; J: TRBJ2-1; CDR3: ASSPSPGPYNEQF
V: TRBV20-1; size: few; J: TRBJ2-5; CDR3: SAAPWSGQETQY
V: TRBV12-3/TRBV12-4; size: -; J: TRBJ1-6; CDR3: ASSRQSSYNSPLH
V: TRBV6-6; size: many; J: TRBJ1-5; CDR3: ASSYAGNQPQH
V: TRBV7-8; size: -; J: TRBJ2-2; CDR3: ASSHDRGRNTGELF
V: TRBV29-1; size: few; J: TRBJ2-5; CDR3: SVSEGETQY
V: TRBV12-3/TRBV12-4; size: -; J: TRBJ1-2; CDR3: ASSPRAGLGYGYT
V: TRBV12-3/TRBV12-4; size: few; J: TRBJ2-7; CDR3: ASSVRDRVHEQY
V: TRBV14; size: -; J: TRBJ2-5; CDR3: ASSQGPGGQETQY
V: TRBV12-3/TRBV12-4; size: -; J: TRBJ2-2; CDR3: ASSPGGGGELF
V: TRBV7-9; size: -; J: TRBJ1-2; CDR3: ASSFPGGSYT
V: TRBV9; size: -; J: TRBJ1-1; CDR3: ASSLPPGQLVPEAF
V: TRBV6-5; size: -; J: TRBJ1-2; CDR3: ASSYGRQGYGYT
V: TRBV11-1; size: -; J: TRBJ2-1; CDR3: ASSYLAGRQSPDNEQF
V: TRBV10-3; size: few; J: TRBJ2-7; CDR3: AISENNEQY
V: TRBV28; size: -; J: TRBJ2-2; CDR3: ASSFLLAALSGRANTGELF
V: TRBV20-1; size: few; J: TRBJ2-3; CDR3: SAILLAGSTDTQY
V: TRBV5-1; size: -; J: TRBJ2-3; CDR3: ASSALPTSGGATDTQY
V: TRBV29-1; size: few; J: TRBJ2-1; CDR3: SVGHEQF
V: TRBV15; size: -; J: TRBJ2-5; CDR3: ATSNPTVALGETQY
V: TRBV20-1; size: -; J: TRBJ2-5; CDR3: SARVQGALETQY
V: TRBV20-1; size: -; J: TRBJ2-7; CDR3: SARGGSTAYEQY
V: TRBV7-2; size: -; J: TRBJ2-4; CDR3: ASSPDPLIQY
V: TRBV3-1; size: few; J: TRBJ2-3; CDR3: ASSLSVNTDTQY
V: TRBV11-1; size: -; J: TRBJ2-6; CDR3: ASSFRQVMKSGANVLT
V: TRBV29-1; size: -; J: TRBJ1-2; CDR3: SVVSRARQGLYGYT
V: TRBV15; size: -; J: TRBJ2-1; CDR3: ATSRAGQGGNEQF
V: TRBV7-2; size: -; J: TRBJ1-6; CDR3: ASSFAWGGSPLH
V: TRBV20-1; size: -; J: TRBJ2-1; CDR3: SASIAGGPGEQF
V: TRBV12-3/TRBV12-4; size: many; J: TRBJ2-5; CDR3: ASSLRLTGPQETQY
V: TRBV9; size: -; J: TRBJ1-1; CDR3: ASSVVSQGNTEAF
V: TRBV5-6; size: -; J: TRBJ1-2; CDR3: ASTARREKDGYT